One and the same sample provided the 22 T cell receptor beta chains below, sequenced in a study of CD8 T cells in Susac syndrome. After extraction with the RNeasy kit, about 0.5 to 1 ug of the RNA was reverse transcribed using random hexamers. One entry per CDR3 protein, called by TCRdb with MiXCR from the immunoSEQ multiplex PCR reads. The sample includes around 160,000 distinct CDR3 sequences, approximately 94% of them seen just once. The material sequenced was CD4+ T cells from PBMCs. The receptors stem from a human donor with multiple sclerosis.

This sequence joins TRBV5-4 and TRBJ1-2, with TRBD1 identical over 7 bases. The CDR3 runs 15 residues. Germline-derived CDR1 and CDR2 are SGHNT and YYREEE (reference sequence). The ends lost 5 bases at V and 4 bases at J; junction bases unmatched: 11. CDR3 residues: CASRPGWDSTYGYTF. In DNA, the CDR3 is TGTGCCAGCAGACCGGGGTGGGACAGTACCTATGGCTACACCTTC. The full variable domain, with the rest looked up from reference TRBV5-4 and TRBJ1-2, is ETGVTQSPTHLIKTRGQQVTLRCSSQSGHNTVSWYQQALGQGPQFIFQYYREEENGRGNFPPRFSGLQFPNYSSELNVNALELDDSALYLCASRPGWDSTYGYTFGSGTRLTVV.

This clonotype was seen just once. This chain links TRBV28 with TRBJ1-3; D remains ambiguous. Trimming cost V 2 bases and J 4 bases, with 15 bases left between them. The CDR3 has 16 residues. Germline CDR1 and CDR2: MDHEN and SYDVKM. The CDR3 sequence is CASSLLPLGKGNTIYF. The DNA for the CDR3 is TGTGCCAGCAGTTTACTCCCACTGGGCAAAGGAAACACCATATATTTT.

The V and J genes are TRBV4-3 and TRBJ1-1; D gene uncertain. The length of the CDR3 is 13 residues. Germline-derived CDR1 and CDR2 are LGHNA and YSLEER. Trimming removed 1 base from V and 5 bases from J, with 8 bases in between. In DNA form, the CDR3 reads TGCGCCAGCAGCCAAGTGGAAACGACTGAAGCTTTCTTT. It is translated as CASSQVETTEAFF.

The chain couples TRBV5-1 to TRBJ1-2; perhaps TRBD1 as D (5 bases). The germline V and J ends were trimmed by 3 bases and 7 bases, with 13 bases remaining between them. CDR1 is SGHRS and CDR2 is YFSETQ in the germline V gene. The CDR3 extends over 13 amino acids. CDR3 protein: CASSSLGDGGYTF. CDR3 nucleotide sequence: TGCGCCAGCAGCTCCTTGGGGGACGGTGGCTACACCTTC. The complete variable domain, with remaining parts taken from reference TRBV5-1 and TRBJ1-2, reads KAGVTQTPRYLIKTRGQQVTLSCSPISGHRSVSWYQQTPGQGLQFLFEYFSETQRNKGNFPGRFSGRQFSNSRSEMNVSTLELGDSALYLCASSSLGDGGYTFGSGTRLTVV.

V and J are TRBV19 and TRBJ2-2; D may be TRBD1 (5 bases). Germline V gene data show CDR1 as LNHDA and CDR2 as SQIVND (reference sequence). The V and J ends lost 7 bases and 4 bases respectively, with 16 bases between them. The CDR3 consists of 15 residues. The CDR3: CASTETGRATGELFF. DNA of the CDR3: TGTGCCAGTACCGAAACAGGACGAGCCACCGGGGAGCTGTTTTTT.

V and J are TRBV15 and TRBJ2-5; D uncertain. Germline V gene lookup returns CDR1 LNHNV and CDR2 YYDKDF (reference sequence). The CDR3 runs to 11 residues. V shed 5 bases and J shed 5 bases, with 6 bases lying between them. CDR3 region: CATSLGETQYF. CDR3 DNA sequence: TGTGCCACCAGCCTAGGGGAGACCCAGTACTTC.

This chain links TRBV11-2 with TRBJ1-1; D is ambiguous. With 1 base removed from V and 1 base from J, the gap between germline ends came to 7 bases. CDR1 is SGHAT and CDR2 is FQNNGV in the germline V gene. This CDR3 region has 14 residues. The CDR3 nucleotides read TGTGCCAGCAGCTTAGTGTACGGGAACACTGAAGCTTTCTTT. Encoded protein: CASSLVYGNTEAFF.

The chain joins TRBV29-1 to TRBJ2-1; D not certain. This CDR3 region has 13 residues. Germline CDR1 and CDR2: SQVTM and ANQGSEA. Trimming took off 1 base at V and 0 bases at J, with 4 bases between the two ends. CDR3 sequence: CSVEASSYNEQFF. The CDR3 DNA is TGCAGCGTTGAAGCCAGCTCCTACAATGAGCAGTTCTTC.

The count of this clonotype is one. The V gene is TRBV4-1, the J gene TRBJ2-5; D may be TRBD2 (6 bases). The CDR3 is 13 residues long. CDR1 is MGHRA, CDR2 YSYEKL, per germline. V lost 2 bases, J lost 5 bases, and 9 bases lay in between. The CDR3 region is CASSQPGAETQYF. CDR3 bases: TGCGCCAGCAGCCAACCGGGAGCGGAGACCCAGTACTTC.

V is TRBV12-3 or TRBV12-4 and J is TRBJ1-1, with D tentatively TRBD1 (5 bases). The length of the CDR3 is 16 residues. Trimming shortened V by 5 bases and J by 6 bases, and 22 bases separated the two germline ends. CDR3 loop: CASSLGTPSVGAEAFF. CDR3 coding DNA: TGTGCCAGCAGTCTCGGGACGCCGAGTGTAGGGGCTGAAGCTTTCTTT.

The V gene is TRBV5-1, the J gene TRBJ2-5, with D unclear. V gave up 3 bases and J gave up 0 bases, with 9 bases separating them. From germline, CDR1 is SGHRS and CDR2 YFSETQ. The CDR3 length is 14 residues. DNA of the CDR3: TGCGCCAGCAGCTCTTCGGGTTACCAAGAGACCCAGTACTTC. Amino acids: CASSSSGYQETQYF. The variable domain in full, with the rest retrieved from reference TRBV5-1 and TRBJ2-5, is KAGVTQTPRYLIKTRGQQVTLSCSPISGHRSVSWYQQTPGQGLQFLFEYFSETQRNKGNFPGRFSGRQFSNSRSEMNVSTLELGDSALYLCASSSSGYQETQYFGPGTRLLVL.

This chain links TRBV7-8 with TRBJ1-1; perhaps TRBD1 as D (5 bases). Trimming shortened V by 1 base and J by 1 base, and 7 bases separated the two germline ends. Germline loops: CDR1 SGHVS, CDR2 FQNEAQ. The CDR3 sequence is 14 residues long. CDR3: CASSLVGGNTEAFF. The CDR3 region has the DNA TGTGCCAGCAGCTTAGTGGGGGGGAACACTGAAGCTTTCTTT.

V and J are TRBV6-1 and TRBJ1-5; D gene ambiguous. Germline V gives CDR1 MNHNS, CDR2 SASEGT. Deletions cut 4 bases from V and 0 bases from J, with 10 bases between. The CDR3 extends over 15 amino acids. Here the CDR3 reads CASSGRRYSNQPQHF. The DNA of the CDR3 is TGTGCCAGCAGTGGCCGACGGTATAGCAATCAGCCCCAGCATTTT.

The genes are TRBV6-2 or TRBV6-3 and TRBJ1-5; D remains unclear. CDR3 size: 13 residues. V lost 5 bases and J 0 bases, leaving 5 bases between the germline ends. Germline V gene data show CDR1 as MNHEY and CDR2 as SVGEGT. The CDR3 sequence is CASSDPSNQPQHF. CDR3 in DNA: TGTGCCAGCAGTGATCCTAGCAATCAGCCCCAGCATTTT.

CDR3 sequence: CAWSVGAEQYF. The CDR3 nucleotides read TGTGCCTGGAGTGTCGGTGCCGAGCAGTACTTC. This sequence joins TRBV30 and TRBJ2-7; D call uncertain. V lost 0 bases and J lost 6, with 6 bases in between. Germline CDR1 is GTSNPN and CDR2 is SVGIG (reference sequence). The CDR3 is made up of 11 amino acids.

The CDR3 nucleotides read TGCGCCAGCAGCCATTCCCCTAGAGAAGATACGCAGTATTTT. Protein: CASSHSPREDTQYF. The rearrangement joins TRBV4-3 to TRBJ2-3; D call uncertain. Germline assignment: CDR1 LGHNA and CDR2 YSLEER. CDR3 length: 14 residues. The ends were cut back, 3 bases at V and 5 bases at J, with 12 bases in the middle.

As concerns this clonotype: One junction end does not reproduce the germline sequence, and a read error may be involved. The chain links TRBV10-3 to TRBJ1-1, with unresolved D. CDR1 ENHRY and CDR2 SYGVKD come from the germline V gene. CDR3 length: 13 amino acids. Here the CDR3 reads CAISEMENTEAFF. The DNA of the CDR3 is TGTGCCATCAGTGAAATGGAGAACACTGAAGCCTTCTTT.

The chain recombines TRBV11-2 with TRBJ2-3, with D tentatively TRBD2 (6 bases). The CDR3 spans 13 residues. Looked up from germline, CDR1 is SGHAT and CDR2 is FQNNGV. Trimming took 8 bases from V and 1 from J, leaving 10 bases between them. DNA of the CDR3: TGTGCCAGCGGGGGGTCTGGCACAGATACGCAGTATTTT. Amino acids: CASGGSGTDTQYF.

This chain uses TRBV27 with TRBJ2-3, with D possibly matching TRBD1 (5 bases). The CDR3 is 15 residues long. V was trimmed by 5 bases and J by 2 bases, leaving 14 bases between them. CDR1 is MNHEY, CDR2 SMNVEV, per germline (reference sequence). Here the CDR3 reads CASSPLGHPTDTQYF. The DNA for the CDR3 is TGTGCCAGCAGTCCCCTAGGACACCCCACAGATACGCAGTATTTT.

CDR3 sequence reads: CASSPADYNEQFF. The DNA of the CDR3 is TGTGCCAGCTCACCAGCTGACTACAATGAGCAGTTCTTC. The chain is built from TRBV18 and TRBJ2-1, with no clear D. The CDR3 has 13 residues. V lost 2 bases and J 3 bases, leaving 5 bases between the germline ends. Germline V gene data show CDR1 as KGHSH and CDR2 as LQKENI. The full variable domain, rest sourced from reference TRBV18 and TRBJ2-1, is NAGVMQNPRHLVRRRGQEARLRCSPMKGHSHVYWYRQLPEEGLKFMVYLQKENIIDESGMPKERFSAEFPKEGPSILRIQQVVRGDSAAYFCASSPADYNEQFFGPGTRLTVL.

The chain has TRBV29-1 and TRBJ2-1; 7 positions agree with TRBD2. V trimming: 3 bases; J trimming: 8 bases; junction bases outside the gene matches: 16. Germline-derived CDR1 and CDR2 are SQVTM and ANQGSEA. This CDR3 comprises 16 residues. The CDR3 protein is CSVDRREIQAGYEQFF. CDR3 nucleotide sequence: TGCAGCGTTGATCGGCGGGAAATTCAAGCGGGGTATGAGCAGTTCTTC.

The chain is built from TRBV9 and TRBJ1-1; TRBD1 might be the D (6 bases). CDR1 SGDLS and CDR2 YYNGEE come from the germline V gene. Trimming pared 4 bases from V and 1 base from J, leaving 20 bases between. The CDR3 is 17 residues long. The CDR3 nucleotides are TGTGCCAGCAGCCAAGACGGGGGGCGCAGCGGGAACACTGAAGCTTTCTTT. Amino acids: CASSQDGGRSGNTEAFF.